The entry that follows covers one T cell receptor (beta chain) sequence. This entry comes from a study of blood T cell repertoires in COVID-19. The CDR3 has 16 residues. Germline trimming cut 9 bases from V and 5 bases from J; bases unmatched to any gene: 13. Germline V gene lookup returns CDR1 LNHDA and CDR2 SQIVND (reference sequence). Libraries were prepared by immunoSEQ multiplex PCR; TCRdb keeps only in-frame clonotypes and omits some of them. The sample holds approximately 300,000 clones, around four fifths seen once. Sequenced input: peripheral blood. This chain uses TRBV19 with TRBJ2-2; 9 bases agree with TRBD2. The source is a woman between 45 and 60 years old with active or convalescent COVID-19. CDR3 sequence (DNA): TGTGCCAGCAAACCAAGAGATCTAGCGGGAACCGGGGAGCTGTTTTTT. Translating gives CASKPRDLAGTGELFF.